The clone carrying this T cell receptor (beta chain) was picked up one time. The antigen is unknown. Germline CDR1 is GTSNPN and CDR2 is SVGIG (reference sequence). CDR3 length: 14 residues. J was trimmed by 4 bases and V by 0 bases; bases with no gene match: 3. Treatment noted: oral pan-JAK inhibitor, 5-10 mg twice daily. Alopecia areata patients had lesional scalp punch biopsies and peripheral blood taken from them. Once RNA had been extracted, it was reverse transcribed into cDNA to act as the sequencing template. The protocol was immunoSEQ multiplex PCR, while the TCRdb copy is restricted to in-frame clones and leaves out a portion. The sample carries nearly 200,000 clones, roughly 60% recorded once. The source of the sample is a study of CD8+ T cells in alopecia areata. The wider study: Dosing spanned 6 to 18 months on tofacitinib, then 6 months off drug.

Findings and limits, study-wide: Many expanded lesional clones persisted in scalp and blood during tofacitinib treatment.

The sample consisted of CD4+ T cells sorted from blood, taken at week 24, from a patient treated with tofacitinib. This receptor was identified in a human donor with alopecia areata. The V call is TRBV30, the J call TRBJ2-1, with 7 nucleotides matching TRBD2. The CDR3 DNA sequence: TGTGCCTGGAGTGTATCCGGGGGGTACAATGAGCAGTTCTTC. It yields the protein CAWSVSGGYNEQFF.